This is a list of T cell receptor beta chains from one sample in a study of early T cells in non-severe SARS-CoV-2 infection. MiXCR was run by TCRdb on the 5' RACE reads, yielding one entry per CDR3 protein. The sample has some 23,000 distinct CDR3 sequences, roughly 4.8% seen once. The sample comprised whole blood. These receptors all come from an adult who was a healthcare worker with PCR-confirmed SARS-CoV-2 infection or an uninfected control (not recorded which). The CDR3 runs from the conserved cysteine through the conserved F or W. The order of the fields is J gene, clone size, D gene, V gene, CDR3 protein, CDR3 DNA. The D gene is left open where the match is weak. Not all rows give a size; the values are once, few, many and, for expanded clones, a class.

TRBJ2-2,many,.,TRBV6-1,CASKTGSANTGELFF,TGTGCCAGCAAGACCGGGAGCGCGAACACCGGGGAGCTGTTTTTT
TRBJ2-1,many,.,TRBV6-5,CASSYGGRQFF,TGTGCCAGCAGTTACGGGGGGAGGCAGTTCTTC
TRBJ2-7,many,.,TRBV5-4,CASSTYTGSYEQYF,TGTGCCAGCAGCACCTACACAGGGTCGTACGAGCAGTACTTC
TRBJ2-1,many,.,TRBV6-1,CASSVPGDEQFF,TGTGCCAGCAGTGTTCCGGGAGATGAGCAGTTCTTC
TRBJ2-7,.,.,TRBV6-5,CASSYYISMGEQYF,TGTGCCAGCAGTTATTACATAAGCATGGGAGAGCAGTACTTC
TRBJ2-1,many,TRBD2,TRBV7-2,CASSLRAGGFANEQFF,TGTGCCAGCAGCTTAAGGGCGGGAGGGTTCGCCAATGAGCAGTTCTTC
TRBJ2-3,few,.,TRBV7-9,CASSFPVGGTDTQYF,TGTGCCAGCAGCTTCCCAGTCGGGGGCACAGATACGCAGTATTTT
TRBJ1-1,.,.,TRBV7-9,CASSPGQNLMNTEAFF,TGTGCCAGCAGCCCCGGACAGAACCTAATGAACACTGAAGCTTTCTTT
TRBJ2-7,many,.,TRBV15,CATSREPRVDYEQYF,TGTGCCACCAGCCGCGAGCCCAGGGTGGACTACGAGCAGTACTTC
TRBJ2-1,many,TRBD2,TRBV20-1,CSARDRLAGLYNEQFF,TGCAGTGCTAGAGATAGGTTAGCGGGACTCTACAATGAGCAGTTCTTC
TRBJ2-2,many,.,TRBV29-1,CSVEGPLNTGELFF,TGCAGCGTTGAAGGACCCCTTAACACCGGGGAGCTGTTTTTT
TRBJ1-1,many,TRBD1,TRBV5-1,CASSLTGGLDEAFF,TGCGCCAGCAGCTTAACAGGGGGCCTAGATGAAGCTTTCTTT
TRBJ1-1,.,.,TRBV14,CASSHERTEAFF,TGTGCCAGCAGCCACGAAAGGACTGAAGCTTTCTTT
TRBJ1-6,many,.,TRBV20-1,CSARAGAGSPLHF,TGCAGTGCTAGAGCGGGCGCCGGTTCACCCCTCCACTTT
TRBJ2-1,.,TRBD1,TRBV7-8,CASSPRDRHNEQFF,TGTGCCAGCAGCCCACGGGACAGGCACAATGAGCAGTTCTTC
TRBJ1-5,few,.,TRBV20-1,CSARAHSNQPQHF,TGCAGTGCTCGGGCCCATAGCAATCAGCCCCAGCATTTT
TRBJ1-2,medium-sized,.,TRBV20-1,CSARDRQGLNYGYTF,TGCAGTGCTAGAGATCGGCAGGGGTTAAACTATGGCTACACCTTC
TRBJ1-2,.,.,TRBV10-3,CATWEQFHTF,TGTGCCACCTGGGAACAGTTCCACACCTTC
TRBJ2-7,many,.,TRBV11-2,CASSLDLIGDISYEQYF,TGTGCCAGCAGCTTAGATCTTATTGGGGACATTTCCTACGAGCAGTACTTC
TRBJ1-2,.,.,TRBV19,CASSPPPGGQGIYGYTF,TGTGCCAGTAGTCCTCCACCGGGGGGGCAGGGCATCTATGGCTACACCTTC
TRBJ2-3,many,.,TRBV7-9,CASSTVDDTQYF,TGTGCCAGCAGTACGGTAGACGATACGCAGTATTTT
TRBJ1-2,few,.,TRBV28,CASRNQGYYGYTF,TGTGCCAGCAGAAACCAGGGTTACTATGGCTACACCTTC
TRBJ2-1,many,TRBD2,TRBV7-2,CASSLGGGGLAGNEQFF,TGTGCCAGCAGCTTAGGAGGTGGTGGGCTAGCGGGCAATGAGCAGTTCTTC
TRBJ2-3,many,TRBD2,TRBV29-1,CSVFAGGYDTQYF,TGCAGCGTGTTTGCGGGGGGGTATGATACGCAGTATTTT
TRBJ1-2,few,.,TRBV25-1,CASSAGPNYGYTF,TGTGCCAGCAGTGCGGGACCCAACTATGGCTACACCTTC
TRBJ2-7,few,.,TRBV25-1,CASSEGPSYEQYF,TGTGCCAGCAGTGAAGGGCCGAGCTACGAGCAGTACTTC
TRBJ2-1,.,TRBD2,TRBV5-1,CASSWGLAGGSYNEQFF,TGCGCCAGCAGCTGGGGACTAGCGGGAGGTTCCTACAATGAGCAGTTCTTC
TRBJ2-1,many,TRBD1,TRBV28,CASDGPQGQNNEQFF,TGTGCCAGCGACGGCCCCCAGGGACAGAACAATGAGCAGTTCTTC
TRBJ2-2,.,.,TRBV12-3/TRBV12-4,CASSSPRALRNTGELFF,TGTGCCAGCAGTTCACCCAGGGCCCTACGGAACACCGGGGAGCTGTTTTTT
TRBJ1-5,many,.,TRBV10-1,CASSEKGLGNQPQHF,TGCGCCAGCAGTGAGAAAGGTTTAGGCAATCAGCCCCAGCATTTT
TRBJ1-4,many,.,TRBV18,CASSPGRAATNEKLFF,TGTGCCAGCTCACCTGGAAGGGCAGCAACTAATGAAAAACTGTTTTTT
TRBJ1-1,.,TRBD1,TRBV29-1,CSVSTGTNTEAFF,TGCAGCGTCTCGACAGGGACGAACACTGAAGCTTTCTTT
TRBJ2-3,many,.,TRBV7-9,CASSSLWWKRRTDTQYF,TGTGCCAGCAGCTCCCTGTGGTGGAAGCGGCGCACAGATACGCAGTATTTT